A single sample is the source of the 3 T cell receptor beta chains below, sequenced in a study of Graves' ophthalmopathy and Graves' hyperthyroidism (dated by TCRdb to about 2018). Sequencing took place on an Illumina HiSeq 2000. For repertoire sequencing, the TCR beta CDR3 regions were amplified from RNA transcripts. The first round of RT-PCR was done with HTBI primers and the Qiagen OneStep RT-PCR kit, and was followed by a second round of multiplex PCR, then size selection and purification. TCRdb reran the public reads through fastp at Q25 and MiXCR, keeping productive beta chains. When rows share a CDR3 protein, they turn into one entry using the most common DNA and genes. This sample has some 350,000 distinct CDR3 sequences in its table, and roughly 17% of those were observed once. The ten biggest clones cover approximately 2.4% of the sample. The sample taken for sequencing was peripheral blood. The source is an adult woman with stable Graves' hyperthyroidism.

The genes are TRBV2 and TRBJ2-5, with D uncertain. Germline CDR1 is SNHLY and CDR2 is FYNNEI. The CDR3 spans 12 residues. V was clipped by 7 bases and J by 2 bases, with 8 bases between them. CDR3 amino acids: CASNLEQETQYF. The CDR3 nucleotides read TGTGCCAGCAACCTGGAACAAGAGACCCAGTACTTC.

The table lists this clonotype with many counts. The CDR3: CASSLAAGYEQYF. CDR3 DNA: TGCGCCAGCAGCTTGGCCGCGGGATACGAGCAGTACTTC. J is TRBJ2-7 and V is TRBV5-1, with D possibly TRBD2 on 6 matching bases. The CDR3 is made up of 13 amino acids. Trimming removed 0 bases from V and 4 bases from J, with 8 bases in between. Germline lookup yields CDR1 SGHRS and CDR2 YFSETQ.

In its sample, this clonotype was seen many times. The chain employs TRBV20-1 and TRBJ2-5, with a possible D match to TRBD2 (6 bases). Germline CDR1 DFQATT, CDR2 SNEGSKA (reference sequence). This CDR3 comprises 14 residues. The ends were cut back, 1 base at V and 4 bases at J, with 13 bases in the middle. CDR3 coding DNA: TGCAGTGCTAGAGGAACCCTGGGGGGAGAGACCCAGTACTTC. Protein product: CSARGTLGGETQYF.